This T cell receptor beta chain was captured in a study of blood T cells in healthy people across ages. A second roughly 6 to 11 cycle PCR used barcoded and J-beta primers. Each cDNA molecule received a tag from a template-switch adaptor that had 12 random nucleotides. One entry per CDR3 protein, called by TCRdb with MiXCR from the 5' RACE reads. The repertoire has hundreds of thousands of distinct CDR3 sequences, approximately 49% of them found once; the top ten carry around 32%. The CDR3 has 15 residues. CDR1 SGHRS and CDR2 YFSETQ come from the germline V gene. Trimming removed 3 bases from V and 6 bases from J, with 15 bases in between.

This clonotype was sampled from a woman in her sixties or seventies in good health. V and J are TRBV5-1 and TRBJ1-4, with D possibly being TRBD1 (6 bases). The sample consisted of blood. Here the CDR3 DNA reads TGCGCCAGCAGCTCCTCCGGGACAAGAGATGAAAAACTGTTTTTT. Protein sequence: CASSSSGTRDEKLFF.